Following are 30 T cell receptor beta chains from one sample sequenced in a study of cytomegalovirus exposure and HLA in healthy donors. Assay: immunoSEQ multiplex PCR; the TCRdb copy retains only in-frame clones and omits some. In the table there are 250,000 to 350,000 clones, roughly 87% of which are singletons. The sample consisted of PBMCs. Receptors were obtained from a woman younger than 45 in good health and CMV-seropositive.

This clone has just a few counts. This chain uses TRBV25-1 with TRBJ1-1; a weak D match, TRBD1 (5 bases). The CDR3 has 13 residues. Trimming shortened V by 5 bases and J by 5 bases, and 12 bases separated the two germline ends. Germline V lookup: CDR1 MGHDK, CDR2 SYGVNS. CDR3 loop: CASSRGAGTEAFF. The CDR3 nucleotides read TGTGCCAGCAGTCGGGGCGCGGGTACTGAAGCTTTCTTT.

The chain combines TRBV6-7 with TRBJ2-7; D may correspond to TRBD1 or TRBD2 (5 bases each). TRBV6-7 is an ORF, and what it does is uncertain. The CDR3 is made up of 15 amino acids. Trimming took 4 bases from V and 6 from J, leaving 19 bases between them. The CDR3: CASSLARLDNCEQYF. CDR3 in DNA: TGTGCCAGCAGTTTAGCGCGTTTGGACAATTGCGAGCAGTACTTC.

J is TRBJ2-1 and V is TRBV19, with 8 bases fitting TRBD1. The CDR3 totals 17 residues. With V trimmed by 5 bases and J by 2 bases, 11 bases remained unmatched. Per the germline V gene, CDR1 is LNHDA and CDR2 is SQIVND (reference sequence). The CDR3 region has the DNA TGTGCCAGTAGTGACCCGAGGGACAGGCCGACCTACAATGAGCAGTTCTTC. Translating gives CASSDPRDRPTYNEQFF.

The rearrangement links TRBV4-2 to TRBJ2-3; D gene unclear. The V and J ends lost 4 bases and 4 bases respectively, with 9 bases between them. Germline CDR1 reads LGHNA; CDR2 reads YNFKEQ. CDR3 length: 13 residues. This chain's CDR3 is CASSRVVSDTQYF. The CDR3 DNA is TGTGCCAGCAGCCGGGTGGTTTCAGATACGCAGTATTTT.

This clone has a single count. Written as DNA, the CDR3 is TGTGCCAGCTCACCAGTCTATGCGGGAGGGTCTGCCGGGGAGCTGTTTTTT. This translates into CASSPVYAGGSAGELFF. The chain carries TRBV18 and TRBJ2-2, with 9 bases matching TRBD2. CDR1 and CDR2 (germline): KGHSH, LQKENI. The CDR3 runs to 17 residues. V was pared by 2 bases and J by 6 bases, with 10 bases of the junction left unmatched.

V is TRBV7-9 and J is TRBJ1-2; D gene unclear. CDR1 and CDR2 (germline): SEHNR, FQNEAQ (reference sequence). Deletions cut 0 bases from V and 7 bases from J, with 15 bases between. This CDR3 is built from 15 residues. This chain's CDR3 is CASSLARPEETGYTF. The CDR3 DNA sequence: TGTGCCAGCAGCTTAGCGCGACCTGAAGAGACTGGCTACACCTTC.

The J gene is TRBJ2-2, the V gene TRBV10-2, with unresolved D. CDR1 WSHSY and CDR2 SAAADI come from the germline V gene. V lost 5 bases to trimming and J lost 4 bases, with 8 bases between them. This CDR3 is 13 amino acids long. In DNA, the CDR3 is TGCGCCAGCAGTAGGTGGGGCACCGGGGAGCTGTTTTTT. It translates to CASSRWGTGELFF.

The CDR3 here is CASSLEPGYNQPQHF. In DNA form, the CDR3 reads TGTGCCAGCAGCTTAGAGCCAGGATACAATCAGCCCCAGCATTTT. The chain carries TRBV7-8 and TRBJ1-5, with no clear D. This CDR3 has 15 residues. Trimming removed 1 base at V and 3 bases at J, with 10 bases between. Germline CDR1 reads SGHVS; CDR2 reads FQNEAQ.

J is TRBJ1-5 and V is TRBV27, with D possibly matching TRBD1 (6 bases). From germline, CDR1 is MNHEY and CDR2 SMNVEV (reference sequence). This CDR3 spans 14 amino acids. V dropped 3 bases and J dropped 6 bases, with 12 bases sitting between them. The CDR3 is CASSFQGTGQPQHF. The CDR3, as DNA: TGTGCCAGCAGTTTTCAGGGGACCGGTCAGCCCCAGCATTTT.

The chain employs TRBV6-5 and TRBJ1-2; 9 positions match TRBD1. V lost 6 bases and J lost 4; bases outside the gene matches: 3. This CDR3 has 13 residues. Germline CDR1 is MNHEY and CDR2 is SVGAGI. CDR3 amino acids: CASRDRGIYGYTF. The CDR3 DNA reads as TGTGCCAGCAGGGACAGGGGTATCTATGGCTACACCTTC.

The gene calls are TRBV19 and TRBJ1-2; D is perhaps TRBD1 (6 bases). Germline loops: CDR1 LNHDA, CDR2 SQIVND (reference sequence). V lost 5 bases and J lost 5, with 12 bases in between. The CDR3 is 13 residues long. CDR3 protein: CASSARTVYGYTF. The CDR3 DNA sequence: TGTGCCAGTAGTGCCCGGACAGTTTATGGCTACACCTTC.

This clone appeared a single time. The rearrangement links TRBV9 to TRBJ2-3; D is unclear. V lost 0 bases and J lost 4, with 6 bases in between. The CDR3 is 13 amino acids. Germline CDR1 and CDR2: SGDLS and YYNGEE. CDR3 protein: CASSVGAPDTQYF. Written as DNA, the CDR3 is TGTGCCAGCAGCGTAGGGGCGCCAGATACGCAGTATTTT.

The rearrangement links TRBV18 to TRBJ1-4; 8 nucleotides align to TRBD1. The CDR3 length is 15 residues. The germline CDR1 and CDR2 sequences are KGHSH and LQKENI. J gave up 10 bases and V 3 bases, and 10 bases lay outside the gene matches. The CDR3 nucleotides read TGTGCCAGCTCACCGAAGACAGGGGTGTATAGAAAACTGTTTTTT. It translates to CASSPKTGVYRKLFF.

The chain carries TRBV5-1 and TRBJ2-3; TRBD1 matches 9 bases. From germline, CDR1 is SGHRS and CDR2 YFSETQ. V was pared by 5 bases and J by 0 bases, with 7 bases of the junction left unmatched. This CDR3 has 16 residues. Here the CDR3 reads CASSVRDRASTDTQYF. The CDR3 bases are TGCGCCAGCAGTGTGAGGGACAGGGCTAGCACAGATACGCAGTATTTT.

The rearrangement joins TRBV4-1 to TRBJ1-1, with D unresolved. Germline CDR1 reads MGHRA; CDR2 reads YSYEKL. This CDR3 spans 16 amino acids. The V and J ends lost 1 base and 1 base respectively, with 13 bases between them. The CDR3 nucleotides are TGCGCCAGCAGCCAAGCCGGCTTCGGGTGGAACACTGAAGCTTTCTTT. Translation gives CASSQAGFGWNTEAFF.

The chain joins TRBV2 to TRBJ2-1; TRBD1 aligns across 11 bases. Germline CDR1 is SNHLY and CDR2 is FYNNEI. The CDR3 has 15 residues. Trimming at V came to 6 bases and at J to 7 bases, leaving 8 bases not matched to a gene. The CDR3 nucleotides are TGTGCCAGCAGCCTTGGGACAGGGGGGAGGAATGAGCAGTTCTTC. It yields the protein CASSLGTGGRNEQFF.

The CDR3 sequence: CASSELRDGQPQHF. CDR3 in DNA: TGTGCCAGCAGTGAACTCAGGGATGGTCAGCCCCAGCATTTT. This chain uses TRBV25-1 with TRBJ1-5; a possible D gene is TRBD1 (5 bases). This CDR3 has 14 residues. V shed 2 bases and J shed 6 bases, with 11 bases lying between them. Germline loops: CDR1 MGHDK, CDR2 SYGVNS.

This clone was recorded once. The genes are TRBV11-2 and TRBJ1-4, with unresolved D. V gave up 6 bases and J gave up 0 bases, with 11 bases separating them. The CDR3 runs to 15 residues. Germline V gene data show CDR1 as SGHAT and CDR2 as FQNNGV. CDR3 sequence (DNA): TGTGCCAGCAGTTTTGCCTTATCAACTAATGAAAAACTGTTTTTT. It yields the protein CASSFALSTNEKLFF. Full variable domain (remainder filled in from reference TRBV11-2 and TRBJ1-4): EAGVAQSPRYKIIEKRQSVAFWCNPISGHATLYWYQQILGQGPKLLIQFQNNGVVDDSQLPKDRFSAERLKGVDSTLKIQPAKLEDSAVYLCASSFALSTNEKLFFGSGTQLSVL.

This chain joins TRBV2 and TRBJ2-1; 11 bases agree with TRBD2. Per the germline V gene, CDR1 is SNHLY and CDR2 is FYNNEI. The J segment lost 7 bases and the V segment lost 10 bases, leaving 9 bases of the junction unmatched. This CDR3 contains 14 residues. CDR3 region: CATETSGSKNEQFF. CDR3 coding DNA: TGTGCCACTGAAACTAGCGGGAGTAAGAATGAGCAGTTCTTC.

Only one count was recorded for this clone. V and J are TRBV11-2 and TRBJ2-5, with D uncertain. CDR1 is SGHAT, CDR2 FQNNGV, per germline. Trimming took off 5 bases at V and 3 bases at J, with 16 bases between the two ends. The CDR3 has 15 residues. Written as DNA, the CDR3 is TGTGCCAGCAGCCTCCGAAGGGATTACGAAGAGACCCAGTACTTC. It specifies CASSLRRDYEETQYF.

The V and J genes are TRBV18 and TRBJ2-7, with 8 bases matching TRBD2. CDR1 KGHSH and CDR2 LQKENI come from the germline V gene. The CDR3 is 14 amino acids. V lost 2 bases to trimming and J lost 5 bases; unmatched junction nucleotides: 5. CDR3 in DNA: TGTGCCAGCTCACCAGGGACTAGTTCTGACGAGCAGTACTTC. Translating gives CASSPGTSSDEQYF.

The chain uses TRBV20-1 and TRBJ1-2, with a possible D match to TRBD1 (5 bases). Deletions cut 7 bases from V and 7 bases from J, with 13 bases between. This CDR3 contains 11 residues. In germline, CDR1 is DFQATT, CDR2 SNEGSKA (reference sequence). The CDR3 nucleotides are TGCAGTGAGGCCAGGGCATTTGGCTACACCTTC. Translated: CSEARAFGYTF.

V gene TRBV6-5 combines with J gene TRBJ2-1; TRBD1 matches 8 bases. CDR1 and CDR2 from the germline V gene are MNHEY and SVGAGI. The trim removed 4 bases at V and 7 bases at J, leaving 3 bases unmatched. The CDR3 has 13 residues. The DNA for the CDR3 is TGTGCCAGCAGTTCCAGGGGGCGGAATGAGCAGTTCTTC. As protein: CASSSRGRNEQFF.

V usage is TRBV9 and J usage is TRBJ1-1; D is possibly TRBD1 (6 bases). The CDR3 sequence is 14 residues long. V gave up 4 bases and J gave up 4 bases, with 14 bases separating them. In germline, CDR1 is SGDLS, CDR2 YYNGEE. Here the CDR3 reads CASSPIPDSTEAFF. The CDR3 DNA sequence: TGTGCCAGCAGCCCCATTCCGGACAGCACTGAAGCTTTCTTT.

The chain joins TRBV19 to TRBJ2-3, with a tentative D call TRBD1 (6 bases). Germline V lookup: CDR1 LNHDA, CDR2 SQIVND (reference sequence). V shed 5 bases and J shed 7 bases, with 10 bases lying between them. The CDR3 consists of 12 residues. The CDR3, as DNA: TGTGCCAGTAGTGCAGGGGTCCATACGCAGTATTTT. It yields the protein CASSAGVHTQYF.

V and J are TRBV4-3 and TRBJ1-1, with a weak D call TRBD1 (5 bases). V was trimmed by 1 base and J by 10 bases, leaving 10 bases between them. This CDR3 is 12 amino acids long. CDR1 and CDR2 (germline): LGHNA, YSLEER. The CDR3 DNA sequence: TGCGCCAGCAGCCAAGTGGGAGGGACAGCTTTCTTT. Its translation: CASSQVGGTAFF.

This clone has just one count. The CDR3 loop is CASGASELGAEAFF. The CDR3 region has the DNA TGTGCCAGCGGGGCTTCGGAATTAGGAGCTGAAGCTTTCTTT. The V and J genes are TRBV25-1 and TRBJ1-1; a possible D gene is TRBD1 (5 bases). Germline V gene lookup returns CDR1 MGHDK and CDR2 SYGVNS. V was cut by 8 bases and J by 6 bases, with 19 bases left in between. This CDR3 region has 14 residues.

The V call is TRBV27, the J call TRBJ1-6; the D is unclear. The CDR3 length is 16 residues. From germline, CDR1 is MNHEY and CDR2 SMNVEV (reference sequence). The V end was cut by 4 bases, the J end by 6 bases, with 16 bases between. CDR3 residues: CASSSDGLRANSPLHF. CDR3 sequence (DNA): TGTGCCAGCAGTTCCGACGGATTGAGGGCTAATTCACCCCTCCACTTT.

The chain employs TRBV19 and TRBJ2-7; tentative D call: TRBD2 (5 bases). There are 14 residues in the CDR3. The germline V and J ends were trimmed by 5 bases and 0 bases, with 11 bases remaining between them. Germline CDR1 and CDR2: LNHDA and SQIVND (reference sequence). In nucleotides, the CDR3 is TGTGCCAGTAGTTTGAGCGGAAGCTCCTACGAGCAGTACTTC. It codes for CASSLSGSSYEQYF.

The V call is TRBV15, the J call TRBJ2-3; no reliable D call. CDR1 LNHNV and CDR2 YYDKDF come from the germline V gene (reference sequence). CDR3 length: 13 amino acids. The V and J ends lost 0 bases and 5 bases respectively, with 6 bases between them. Here the CDR3 reads CATSRDSLDTQYF. CDR3 sequence (DNA): TGTGCCACCAGCAGAGATTCCTTAGATACGCAGTATTTT.